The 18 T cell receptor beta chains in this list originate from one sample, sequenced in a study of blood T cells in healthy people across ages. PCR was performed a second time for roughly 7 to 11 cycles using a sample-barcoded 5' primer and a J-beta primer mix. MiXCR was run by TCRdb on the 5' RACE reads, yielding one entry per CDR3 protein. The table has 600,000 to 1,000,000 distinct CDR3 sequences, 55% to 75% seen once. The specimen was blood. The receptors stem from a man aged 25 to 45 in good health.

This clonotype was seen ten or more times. The CDR3 sequence is CASSPLAGVGETQYF. For the CDR3, the DNA is TGTGCCAGCAGCCCCTTAGCGGGAGTGGGGGAGACCCAGTACTTC. The rearrangement links TRBV9 to TRBJ2-5; 9 bases are a match to TRBD2. CDR3 length equals 15 residues. Germline V CDR1 and CDR2: SGDLS, YYNGEE. Trimming at V came to 4 bases and at J to 5 bases, leaving 9 bases not matched to a gene.

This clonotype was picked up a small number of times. CDR3 sequence: CASSQEWGDAGELFF. DNA for the CDR3: TGTGCCAGCAGCCAAGAATGGGGCGACGCCGGGGAGCTGTTTTTT. This chain joins TRBV4-2 and TRBJ2-2, with a tentative D call TRBD1 (5 bases). Trimming removed 0 bases at V and 6 bases at J, with 11 bases between. The CDR3 covers 15 residues. Per the germline V gene, CDR1 is LGHNA and CDR2 is YNFKEQ.

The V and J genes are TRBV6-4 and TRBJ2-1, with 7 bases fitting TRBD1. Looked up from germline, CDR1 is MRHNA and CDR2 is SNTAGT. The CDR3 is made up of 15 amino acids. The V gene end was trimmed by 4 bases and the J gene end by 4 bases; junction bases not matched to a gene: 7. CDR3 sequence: CASSVTGTEYNEQFF. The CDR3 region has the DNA TGTGCCAGCAGTGTTACCGGGACAGAATACAATGAGCAGTTCTTC.

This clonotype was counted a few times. As DNA, the CDR3 is TGTGCCAGCAGCGCCATTGTCCTCTACGAGCAGTACTTC. Translation gives CASSAIVLYEQYF. This chain links TRBV7-2 with TRBJ2-7; unclear D gene. This CDR3 contains 13 residues. Trimming left V 5 bases short and J 3 bases short, with 11 bases between. Germline CDR1 and CDR2: SGHTA and FQGNSA. Full variable domain (missing parts from reference TRBV7-2 and TRBJ2-7): GAGVSQSPSNKVTEKGKDVELRCDPISGHTALYWYRQSLGQGLEFLIYFQGNSAPDKSGLPSDRFSAERTGGSVSTLTIQRTQQEDSAVYLCASSAIVLYEQYFGPGTRLTVT.

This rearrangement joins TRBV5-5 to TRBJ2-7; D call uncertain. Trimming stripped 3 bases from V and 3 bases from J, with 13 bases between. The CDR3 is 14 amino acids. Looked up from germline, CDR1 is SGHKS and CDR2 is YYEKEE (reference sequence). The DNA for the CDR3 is TGTGCCAGCAGCTCGGATGAGTTATACTACGAGCAGTACTTC. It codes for CASSSDELYYEQYF.

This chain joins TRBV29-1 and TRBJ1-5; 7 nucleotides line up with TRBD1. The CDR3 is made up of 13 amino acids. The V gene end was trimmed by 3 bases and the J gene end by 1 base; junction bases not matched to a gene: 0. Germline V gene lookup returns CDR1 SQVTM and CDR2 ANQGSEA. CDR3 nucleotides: TGCAGCGTTGAGACAGGGAGCAATCAGCCCCAGCATTTT. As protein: CSVETGSNQPQHF.

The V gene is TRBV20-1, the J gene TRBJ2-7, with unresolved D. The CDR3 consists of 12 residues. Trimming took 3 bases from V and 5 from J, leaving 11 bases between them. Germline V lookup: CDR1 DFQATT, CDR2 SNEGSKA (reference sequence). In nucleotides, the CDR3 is TGCAGTGCTAGCATCACAGCAGACGAGCAGTACTTC. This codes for CSASITADEQYF.

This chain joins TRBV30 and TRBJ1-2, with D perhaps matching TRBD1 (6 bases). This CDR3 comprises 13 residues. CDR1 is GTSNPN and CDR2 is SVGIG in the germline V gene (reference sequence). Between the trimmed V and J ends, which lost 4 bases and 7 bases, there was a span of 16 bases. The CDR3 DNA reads TGTGCCTGGATTCCTTCCCCAGGGGTTGGCTACACCTTC. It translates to CAWIPSPGVGYTF.

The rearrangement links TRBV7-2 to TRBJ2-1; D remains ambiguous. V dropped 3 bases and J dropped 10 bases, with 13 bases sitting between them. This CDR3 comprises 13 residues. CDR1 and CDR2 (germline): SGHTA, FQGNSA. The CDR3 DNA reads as TGTGCCAGCAGCTTGGGTCGCAACTTAGAGCAGTTCTTC. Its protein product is CASSLGRNLEQFF. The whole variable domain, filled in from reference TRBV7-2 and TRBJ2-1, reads GAGVSQSPSNKVTEKGKDVELRCDPISGHTALYWYRQSLGQGLEFLIYFQGNSAPDKSGLPSDRFSAERTGGSVSTLTIQRTQQEDSAVYLCASSLGRNLEQFFGPGTRLTVL.

CDR3 nucleotides: TGTGCCAGCAGCTTTGCACAGGGCCAAGAGACCCAGTACTTC. Encoded protein: CASSFAQGQETQYF. This sequence joins TRBV5-6 and TRBJ2-5; D might be TRBD1 (6 bases). This CDR3 contains 14 residues. Trimming shortened V by 2 bases and J by 1 base, and 9 bases separated the two germline ends. Germline values: CDR1 SGHDT, CDR2 YYEEEE.

The CDR3 here is CASSESPGRFTGELFF. The CDR3 DNA reads TGTGCCAGCAGTGAGTCACCAGGTCGTTTCACCGGGGAGCTGTTTTTT. V and J are TRBV2 and TRBJ2-2, with D uncertain. The CDR3 is made up of 16 amino acids. Trimming cost V 3 bases and J 4 bases, with 15 bases left between them. Germline loops: CDR1 SNHLY, CDR2 FYNNEI.

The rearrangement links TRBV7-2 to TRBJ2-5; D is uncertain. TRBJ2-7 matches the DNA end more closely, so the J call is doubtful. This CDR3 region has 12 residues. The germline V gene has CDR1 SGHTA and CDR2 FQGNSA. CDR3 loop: CASSRPWYEQYF. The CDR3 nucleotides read TGTGCCAGCAGTAGGCCGTGGTACGAGCAGTACTTC.

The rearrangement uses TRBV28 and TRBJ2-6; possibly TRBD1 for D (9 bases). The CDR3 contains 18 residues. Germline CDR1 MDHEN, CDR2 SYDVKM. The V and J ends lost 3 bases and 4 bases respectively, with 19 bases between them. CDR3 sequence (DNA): TGTGCCAGCAGTTTTGTGGGGACAGGGACTAGAGGGGCCAACGTCCTGACTTTC. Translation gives CASSFVGTGTRGANVLTF.

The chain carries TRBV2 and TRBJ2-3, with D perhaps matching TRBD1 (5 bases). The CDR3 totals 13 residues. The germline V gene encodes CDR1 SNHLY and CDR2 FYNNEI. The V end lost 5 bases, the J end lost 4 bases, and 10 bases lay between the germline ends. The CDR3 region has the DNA TGTGCCAGCAGTTATGGGGCCGCAGATACGCAGTATTTT. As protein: CASSYGAADTQYF. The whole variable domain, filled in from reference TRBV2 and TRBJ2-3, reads EPEVTQTPSHQVTQMGQEVILRCVPISNHLYFYWYRQILGQKVEFLVSFYNNEISEKSEIFDDQFSVERPDGSNFTLKIRSTKLEDSAMYFCASSYGAADTQYFGPGTRLTVL.

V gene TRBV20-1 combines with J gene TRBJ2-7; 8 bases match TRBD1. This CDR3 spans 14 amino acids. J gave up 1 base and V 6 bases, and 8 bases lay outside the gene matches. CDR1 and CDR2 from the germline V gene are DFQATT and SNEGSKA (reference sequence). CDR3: CSASGTGFSYEQYF. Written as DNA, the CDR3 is TGCAGTGCGTCCGGGACAGGATTTTCCTACGAGCAGTACTTC.

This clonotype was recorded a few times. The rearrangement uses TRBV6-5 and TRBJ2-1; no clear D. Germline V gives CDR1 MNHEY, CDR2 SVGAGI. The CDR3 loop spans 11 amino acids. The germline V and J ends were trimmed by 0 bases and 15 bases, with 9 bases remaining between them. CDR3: CASSYSAVWFF. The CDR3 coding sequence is TGTGCCAGCAGTTACTCGGCCGTCTGGTTCTTC.

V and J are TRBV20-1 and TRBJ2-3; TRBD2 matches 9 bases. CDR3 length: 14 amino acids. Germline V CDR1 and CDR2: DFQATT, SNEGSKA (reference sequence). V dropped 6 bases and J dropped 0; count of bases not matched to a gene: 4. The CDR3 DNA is TGCAGTGCCATAGCGGGAGTAAGCACAGATACGCAGTATTTT. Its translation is CSAIAGVSTDTQYF.

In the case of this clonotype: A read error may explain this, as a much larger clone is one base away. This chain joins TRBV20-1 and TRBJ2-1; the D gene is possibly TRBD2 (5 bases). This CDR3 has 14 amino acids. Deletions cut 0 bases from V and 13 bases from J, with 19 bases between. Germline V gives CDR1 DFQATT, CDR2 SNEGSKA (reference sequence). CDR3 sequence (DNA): TGCAGTGCTAGAGAGGCGGACTTTCAAGAGACCCAGTTCTTC. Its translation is CSAREADFQETQFF.